This TCR beta chain was obtained from a study of T cell changes during pregnancy in multiple sclerosis (dated by TCRdb to between 2017 and 2020). The study in broad terms: The study examined how the T cell repertoire changed over the course of pregnancy in women with multiple sclerosis.

For CDR1 and CDR2, the germline V gene (reference sequence) lists LNHDA and SQIVND. Including the terminal cysteine and phenylalanine, the CDR3 comprises 15 residues. CDR3 DNA is the only sequence kept; it has 45 bases, read in frame from the first base. Trimmed from V: 5 bases; trimmed from J: 4 bases; junction bases lacking a gene match: 9. Library preparation employed the immunoSEQ multiplex PCR assay. The table comes from immuneACCESS by way of TCRdb, which keeps in-frame sequences with V and J called. Part of the clones is missing from these tables; in studies checked, under half for an unresolved V gene and the rest for unknown reasons. The sample table holds 95,000 to 150,000 clones, of which roughly 92% were seen once. Together, the top ten hold 6.2% of the sample. A remark on this clone: Its antigen target is currently unknown. No base qualities exist here, and no much larger clone lies one base off it.

The V and J genes are TRBV19 and TRBJ1-2, with 8 bases in between that match TRBD1. Here the sequenced sample was peripheral blood, taken before pregnancy. This sequence originates from a female donor with multiple sclerosis, enrolled in a pregnancy study. The sequenced DNA: TGTGCCAGTAGTCCGCGGACAGGGCGAAGCTATGGCTACACCTTC. Its translation is CASSPRTGRSYGYTF.